The source of this TCR beta chain is a study of chemoradiotherapy in HPV16-positive cancers (dated by TCRdb to between 2021 and 2022). Concerning the study at large: Using functional T-cell assays on cells from a couple of HPV16-positive patients, the researchers defined candidate HPV-specific T-cell clones and common TCR motifs. The candidate HPV-specific TCRs and motifs were then tracked in TCR repertoires from some 86 patients with HPV-related cancers. The study asked whether T-cell immunity against the HPV oncoproteins E6 and E7 changes during chemoradiotherapy and whether it affects survival.

As for this clone: Its antigen has not been determined. Base quality data are lacking; no much larger clone is found one base away.

General conclusions and limits of the study: Among HPV16-positive patients, expansion of HPV-responsive T cells during chemoradiotherapy was associated with better recurrence-free survival. Expansion of candidate HPV-specific clones and E7-related TCR motifs was observed in the tumor microenvironment during treatment, whereas no such expansion was observed for non-HPV-specific T cells. Only a couple of HPV16-positive patients were used to derive the functional definition of HPV-specific T cells, and the survival association was reported for HPV16-positive patients.

The CDR3 goes from the cysteine to the phenylalanine over 15 residues. This entry keeps only the CDR3 DNA: 45 bases, framed from base 1. CDR1 and CDR2 (SGHTA, FQGNSA) derive from the germline V gene. A distance of 8 bases separates the germline ends of V and J, which lose 0 bases and 2 bases respectively. Repertoires were sampled repeatedly over the course of chemoradiotherapy so that clonal expansion in the tumor microenvironment could be followed. Receptors were amplified or captured by the immunoSEQ multiplex PCR assay. TCRdb holds this immuneACCESS table with in-frame rearrangements only. Some clones are missing; in checked studies, unresolved V genes explain under half, and the rest has no known cause. Here the sample has around 40,000 clones; more than 65% occur a single time. The ten largest clones capture 4.5% to 6.5% of the sample.

The clonotype comes from a human donor with HPV-associated anogenital cancer. The receptor chain draws on TRBV7-2 and TRBJ1-3; tentative D gene TRBD1, with 5 bases matching. The material sequenced was blood, taken from a patient who underwent chemoradiotherapy. In nucleotides, the sequence is TGTGCCAGCAGCTTAGCAGGGGTCGCTGGAAACACCATATATTTT. Its protein product is CASSLAGVAGNTIYF.